The 11 T cell receptor beta chains given below trace back to one sample, sequenced in a study of cytomegalovirus exposure and HLA in healthy donors. In the PCR, 60 Vbeta and 13 Jbeta primers were used. Libraries were prepared by immunoSEQ multiplex PCR; TCRdb keeps only in-frame clonotypes and omits some of them. Counted here are about 190,000 clones, 60% to 80% occurring once; the ten biggest clones make up 1.6%. Material: PBMCs. The origin of the receptors is a young woman in good health and CMV-seronegative.

This chain uses TRBV18 with TRBJ1-4; D unresolved. The CDR3 spans 14 residues. The V end lost 4 bases, the J end lost 7 bases, and 13 bases lay between the germline ends. Germline values: CDR1 KGHSH, CDR2 LQKENI. The CDR3 DNA reads TGTGCCAGCTCACAATCAGGTGACGTTGAAAAACTGTTTTTT. Translation: CASSQSGDVEKLFF.

The chain employs TRBV29-1 and TRBJ2-1; D unresolved. CDR3 size: 13 residues. V was shortened by 3 bases and J by 1 base, with 7 bases between the two germline ends. Germline CDR1 is SQVTM and CDR2 is ANQGSEA. CDR3 bases: TGCAGCGTTGATAGTTTGTCCTACAATGAGCAGTTCTTC. This translates into CSVDSLSYNEQFF.

The DNA of the CDR3 is TGTGCCTGGAGTCTAGCGGGAGGGCCCTACAATGAGCAGTTCTTC. It is translated as CAWSLAGGPYNEQFF. V and J are TRBV30 and TRBJ2-1; 12 positions agree with TRBD2. Trimming at V came to 2 bases and at J to 2 bases, leaving 1 base not matched to a gene. CDR1 is GTSNPN, CDR2 SVGIG, per germline (reference sequence). The length of the CDR3 is 15 residues.

The V and J genes are TRBV11-1 and TRBJ2-5; 8 bases align to TRBD1. After removal of 4 bases from V and 5 bases from J, the junction contained 12 bases not matched to a gene. CDR3 size: 16 residues. Per germline, CDR1 SGHAT and CDR2 FQDESV (reference sequence). CDR3 amino acids: CASSSPDRAVVETQYF. The DNA for the CDR3 is TGTGCCAGCAGCTCGCCGGACAGGGCGGTTGTCGAGACCCAGTACTTC.

This chain joins TRBV5-1 and TRBJ2-5; 13 nucleotides line up with TRBD2. V lost 3 bases, J lost 2 bases, and 7 bases stayed unmatched. CDR3 length: 17 amino acids. The germline V gene has CDR1 SGHRS and CDR2 YFSETQ. The CDR3 coding sequence is TGCGCCAGCAGCTCCGGACTAGCGGGAGTTGAGCAAGAGACCCAGTACTTC. Its translation is CASSSGLAGVEQETQYF.

The chain combines TRBV2 with TRBJ1-5; 8 bases are shared with TRBD1. The CDR3 loop spans 15 amino acids. Trimming took 1 base from V and 2 from J; bases not matched to a gene: 1. The germline CDR1 and CDR2 sequences are SNHLY and FYNNEI. The CDR3: CASSEDRGGNQPQHF. CDR3 in DNA: TGTGCCAGCAGTGAAGACAGGGGGGGCAATCAGCCCCAGCATTTT.

The table lists this clone with a count of one. This rearrangement joins TRBV5-1 to TRBJ2-5; a possible D gene is TRBD2 (6 bases). The CDR3 covers 15 residues. Germline V gene sequence: CDR1 SGHRS, CDR2 YFSETQ. V was shortened by 4 bases and J by 1 base, with 14 bases between the two germline ends. The CDR3 DNA reads as TGCGCCAGCAGCCAATCCATGGGGGGCCAAGAGACCCAGTACTTC. This codes for CASSQSMGGQETQYF.

V usage is TRBV6-1 and J usage is TRBJ1-2; D gene uncertain. The germline gives CDR1 MNHNS, CDR2 SASEGT. Trimming took off 4 bases at V and 6 bases at J, with 9 bases between the two ends. The CDR3 has 12 residues. This CDR3 reads CASSAGLDGYTF. The CDR3 nucleotides read TGTGCCAGCAGTGCAGGTTTAGATGGCTACACCTTC.

This chain connects TRBV6-1 to TRBJ1-6, with D uncertain. V was shortened by 3 bases and J by 7 bases, with 10 bases between the two germline ends. This CDR3 has 14 residues. The germline V gene encodes CDR1 MNHNS and CDR2 SASEGT. CDR3 loop: CASSDGLGNSPLHF. In DNA, the CDR3 is TGTGCCAGCAGTGACGGACTGGGGAATTCACCCCTCCACTTT.

CDR3 sequence (DNA): TGTGCCAGCAGTGAAATAGGGGGTATGGGCACAGATACGCAGTATTTT. Its translation is CASSEIGGMGTDTQYF. The chain couples TRBV25-1 to TRBJ2-3, with a weak D call TRBD1 (6 bases). The CDR3 spans 16 residues. V lost 2 bases and J 1 base, leaving 13 bases between the germline ends. CDR1 is MGHDK, CDR2 SYGVNS, per germline.

The gene calls are TRBV30 and TRBJ1-5; the D gene is possibly TRBD1 (5 bases). CDR3 length equals 17 residues. Trimming removed 3 bases at V and 4 bases at J, with 22 bases between. Per the germline V gene, CDR1 is GTSNPN and CDR2 is SVGIG (reference sequence). Here the CDR3 reads CAWSGTWGSPKNQPQHF. DNA for the CDR3: TGTGCCTGGAGCGGGACTTGGGGGAGTCCGAAGAATCAGCCCCAGCATTTT.